These 20 T cell receptor beta chains were all obtained from the same sample, sequenced in a study of T-cell memory formation after mild COVID-19 (dated by TCRdb to the early 2020s). Library preparation employed 5' RACE. For sequencing, an Illumina NovaSeq 6000 was employed. TCRdb passed the public sequencing reads through fastp at Q25 and MiXCR, retaining productive beta sequences. Rows merge per CDR3 protein into single entries with the most common DNA and genes. The sample table records about 430,000 distinct CDR3 sequences; 20% to 30% of these occur just once. The ten largest make up roughly 9.7% of the sample. Sequencing was performed on PBMCs or a T cell subset sorted from them (not recorded which). The receptors here all came from an adult woman who had mild COVID-19 (a few samples of this study predate the infection). The sample titles of this study are shuffled in the database, so cell type and time point are left out; the donor was told from shared clones.

V gene TRBV4-1 combines with J gene TRBJ1-4; 9 nucleotides agree with TRBD1. Looked up from germline, CDR1 is MGHRA and CDR2 is YSYEKL. V shed 1 base and J 5 bases; nucleotides not matched to a gene: 2. CDR3 length: 15 residues. CDR3 residues: CASSQAGTGNEKLFF. In nucleotides, the CDR3 is TGCGCCAGCAGCCAAGCCGGGACAGGGAATGAAAAACTGTTTTTT.

The rearrangement joins TRBV9 to TRBJ2-3, with 12 nucleotides matching TRBD2. The CDR3 loop spans 17 amino acids. Germline V gives CDR1 SGDLS, CDR2 YYNGEE. V lost 4 bases, J lost 7 bases, and 13 bases stayed unmatched. The CDR3 protein is CASSRIRETSGSNTQYF. As DNA, the CDR3 is TGTGCCAGCAGCCGAATCAGGGAGACTAGCGGGAGCAATACGCAGTATTTT. The whole variable domain, filled in from reference TRBV9 and TRBJ2-3, reads DSGVTQTPKHLITATGQRVTLRCSPRSGDLSVYWYQQSLDQGLQFLIQYYNGEERAKGNILERFSAQQFPDLHSELNLSSLELGDSALYFCASSRIRETSGSNTQYFGPGTRLTVL.

The sample holds many counts of this clonotype. V usage is TRBV27 and J usage is TRBJ2-1; D remains ambiguous. Germline V gene data show CDR1 as MNHEY and CDR2 as SMNVEV (reference sequence). V shed 5 bases and J shed 0 bases, with 17 bases lying between them. This CDR3 has 17 amino acids. CDR3 coding DNA: TGTGCCAGCAGTCCCCGACTCCGACACAGCTCCTACAATGAGCAGTTCTTC. Translated: CASSPRLRHSSYNEQFF.

This clonotype was seen a few times. The gene calls are TRBV12-3 or TRBV12-4 and TRBJ2-2, with D perhaps matching TRBD1 (6 bases). The V gene lost 5 bases and the J gene lost 3 bases, with 7 bases spanning the gap. The CDR3 has 13 residues. The CDR3 reads CASSTGYTGELFF. CDR3 DNA: TGTGCCAGCAGTACAGGGTACACCGGGGAGCTGTTTTTT.

The chain combines TRBV3-1 with TRBJ2-1; the match to TRBD1 covers 8 bases. Trimming at V came to 3 bases and at J to 3 bases, leaving 4 bases not matched to a gene. Germline V gene lookup returns CDR1 LGHDT and CDR2 YNNKEL (reference sequence). The CDR3 loop spans 15 amino acids. The chain's CDR3 is CASSHDRGGYNEQFF. DNA of the CDR3: TGTGCCAGCAGCCATGACAGGGGTGGCTACAATGAGCAGTTCTTC.

The chain joins TRBV6-2 or TRBV6-3 to TRBJ2-1; D is undetermined. This CDR3 contains 17 residues. CDR1 is MNHEY and CDR2 is SVGEGT in the germline V gene. Trimming left V 4 bases short and J 2 bases short, with 18 bases between. The DNA of the CDR3 is TGTGCCAGCAGTTCTGTCATAGCTCACCTACCCTACAATGAGCAGTTCTTC. This translates into CASSSVIAHLPYNEQFF.

This clonotype has just a few counts. The chain combines TRBV24-1 with TRBJ2-3; TRBD2 agrees at 8 bases. V dropped 3 bases and J dropped 2; count of bases not matched to a gene: 3. The CDR3 has 15 amino acids. Germline V lookup: CDR1 KGHDR, CDR2 SFDVKD. The CDR3 loop is CATSDGGGFTDTQYF. The DNA for the CDR3 is TGTGCCACCAGTGATGGCGGGGGGTTCACAGATACGCAGTATTTT.

The chain carries TRBV20-1 and TRBJ1-1; tentatively, D is TRBD1 (5 bases). The germline V gene has CDR1 DFQATT and CDR2 SNEGSKA (reference sequence). V was cut by 3 bases and J by 1 base, with 9 bases left in between. This CDR3 comprises 13 residues. CDR3 sequence (DNA): TGCAGTGCTAGCCCAGGGACGAACACTGAAGCTTTCTTT. Translation gives CSASPGTNTEAFF.

This clonotype was observed a handful of times. This chain links TRBV21-1 with TRBJ2-4; the DNA was not compared with TRBD1, the D call given in the table. TRBV21-1 is a known pseudogene. The CDR3 is made up of 16 amino acids. CDR3 coding DNA: TGTGCCAGCCCTTCCAGGGGGCGGGAGTTTAAAAACATTCAGTACTTC. It codes for CASPSRGREFKNIQYF.

This clonotype was observed a handful of times. This chain connects TRBV2 to TRBJ2-7, with D possibly being TRBD1 or TRBD2 (5 bases each). V lost 6 bases, J lost 6 bases, and 24 bases lay in between. CDR3 length: 16 residues. CDR1 and CDR2 (germline): SNHLY, FYNNEI. The CDR3 region is CASSNVNSAARGEQYF. CDR3 coding DNA: TGTGCCAGCAGCAACGTCAACAGCGCCGCGAGGGGCGAGCAGTACTTC.

This clonotype was seen many times. This chain links TRBV7-8 with TRBJ2-7, with D perhaps TRBD1 (5 bases). The CDR3 sequence is 14 residues long. V lost 5 bases to trimming and J lost 1 base, with 12 bases between them. Germline V CDR1 and CDR2: SGHVS, FQNEAQ. CDR3 region: CASSPRVGSYEQYF. The CDR3 bases are TGTGCCAGCAGCCCCAGGGTAGGATCCTACGAGCAGTACTTC. The entire variable domain, with the rest obtained from reference TRBV7-8 and TRBJ2-7, is as follows: GAGVSQSPRYKVAKRGQDVALRCDPISGHVSLFWYQQALGQGPEFLTYFQNEAQLDKSGLPSDRFFAERPEGSVSTLKIQRTQQEDSAVYLCASSPRVGSYEQYFGPGTRLTVT.

This clonotype was observed a few times. The genes are TRBV20-1 and TRBJ2-2, with a weak D call TRBD2 (5 bases). The CDR3 totals 15 residues. Trimming stripped 0 bases from V and 2 bases from J, with 10 bases between. CDR1 is DFQATT and CDR2 is SNEGSKA in the germline V gene (reference sequence). Written as DNA, the CDR3 is TGCAGTGCTAGAGATCACGGGGAAAACACCGGGGAGCTGTTTTTT. Its translation is CSARDHGENTGELFF.

A few counts support this clonotype. The rearrangement joins TRBV12-3 or TRBV12-4 to TRBJ2-5, with TRBD2 identical over 11 bases. This CDR3 comprises 15 residues. Germline trimming cut 5 bases from V and 7 bases from J; bases unmatched to any gene: 9. The CDR3 loop is CASSPLAGGMGTQYF. In nucleotides, the CDR3 is TGTGCCAGCAGTCCTCTAGCGGGGGGAATGGGGACCCAGTACTTC.

This clonotype appeared a few times. The chain joins TRBV13 to TRBJ2-1; 9 bases are a match to TRBD1. Trimming at V came to 5 bases and at J to 4 bases, leaving 6 bases not matched to a gene. Germline V gives CDR1 PRHDT, CDR2 FYEKMQ (reference sequence). The CDR3 covers 15 residues. The CDR3 reads CASSEQGARYNEQFF. For the CDR3, the DNA is TGTGCCAGCAGCGAACAGGGGGCGCGGTACAATGAGCAGTTCTTC. Based on the CDR3 plus reference TRBV13 and TRBJ2-1, the full variable domain is AAGVIQSPRHLIKEKRETATLKCYPIPRHDTVYWYQQGPGQDPQFLISFYEKMQSDKGSIPDRFSAQQFSDYHSELNMSSLELGDSALYFCASSEQGARYNEQFFGPGTRLTVL.

This chain uses TRBV7-3 with TRBJ2-3, with 9 bases fitting TRBD1. CDR1 and CDR2 from the germline V gene are SGHTA and FQGTGA. Germline trimming cut 4 bases from V and 5 bases from J; bases unmatched to any gene: 4. There are 14 residues in the CDR3. CDR3 loop: CASSYTGGKDTQYF. The CDR3 bases are TGTGCCAGCAGCTATACAGGGGGCAAAGATACGCAGTATTTT.

This clonotype was seen a handful of times. The CDR3 nucleotides are TGTGCCACCAGAGGGTGGGATGAGCAGTTCTTC. Its translation is CATRGWDEQFF. The J gene is TRBJ2-1, the V gene TRBV24-1; D is ambiguous. This CDR3 is 11 amino acids long. Germline V gene lookup returns CDR1 KGHDR and CDR2 SFDVKD. Trimming cost V 7 bases and J 8 bases, with 8 bases left between them.

This rearrangement joins TRBV20-1 to TRBJ1-6; no clear D gene. The CDR3 spans 13 residues. Germline-derived CDR1 and CDR2 are DFQATT and SNEGSKA (reference sequence). V was shortened by 6 bases and J by 7 bases, with 13 bases between the two germline ends. Written as DNA, the CDR3 is TGCAGTGCCAGCCCCAGCTCCAATTCACCCCTCCACTTT. This gives the protein CSASPSSNSPLHF.

This clonotype was picked up one time. This sequence joins TRBV4-1 and TRBJ2-5; 7 bases map to TRBD1. Per germline, CDR1 MGHRA and CDR2 YSYEKL. CDR3 length equals 16 residues. Trimming cost V 0 bases and J 4 bases; bases outside gene matches: 8. The DNA for the CDR3 is TGCGCCAGCAGCCAAGATGGGGCAGGGGGTGGAGAGACCCAGTACTTC. The encoded protein is CASSQDGAGGGETQYF.

The CDR3 is CASSYSGGVSTDTQYF. For the CDR3, the DNA is TGTGCCAGCAGTTACTCAGGCGGAGTAAGCACAGATACGCAGTATTTT. The rearrangement links TRBV6-5 to TRBJ2-3; no reliable D call. The CDR3 contains 16 residues. V was shortened by 0 bases and J by 0 bases, with 10 bases between the two germline ends. From germline, CDR1 is MNHEY and CDR2 SVGAGI.

A few counts support this clonotype. The chain combines TRBV11-3 with TRBJ2-1; TRBD2 aligns across 11 bases. The CDR3 extends over 14 amino acids. Germline V gene data show CDR1 as SGHNT and CDR2 as YENEEA. V trimming: 5 bases; J trimming: 10 bases; junction bases outside the gene matches: 7. The chain's CDR3 is CASSPRRLAGEQFF. The CDR3, as DNA: TGTGCCAGCAGCCCCCGTCGACTAGCGGGGGAGCAGTTCTTC.